These 20 T cell receptor beta chains originate from one sample sequenced in a study of T cell responses to AZD1222 COVID-19 vaccine. The protocol was immunoSEQ multiplex PCR, while the TCRdb copy is restricted to in-frame clones and leaves out a portion. The table includes 90,000 to 150,000 clones, 86% detected once. The sequences come from peripheral blood, collected 28 days after the second AZD1222 dose. These receptors were taken from an adult who received the AZD1222 COVID-19 vaccine.

The chain is built from TRBV2 and TRBJ2-7; 12 nucleotides agree with TRBD1. Germline V gene data show CDR1 as SNHLY and CDR2 as FYNNEI. The junction had 6 bases not matched to a gene; V was cut back by 6 bases and J by 6 bases. There are 14 residues in the CDR3. The DNA of the CDR3 is TGTGCCAGCAGGGCCGGGACAGGGGGCTTCGAGCAGTACTTC. Translation: CASRAGTGGFEQYF. Full variable domain (missing parts from reference TRBV2 and TRBJ2-7): EPEVTQTPSHQVTQMGQEVILRCVPISNHLYFYWYRQILGQKVEFLVSFYNNEISEKSEIFDDQFSVERPDGSNFTLKIRSTKLEDSAMYFCASRAGTGGFEQYFGPGTRLTVT.

This rearrangement joins TRBV27 to TRBJ2-3; D perhaps matches TRBD1 (5 bases). The CDR3 consists of 16 residues. V was pared by 5 bases and J by 6 bases, with 21 bases between. CDR1 MNHEY and CDR2 SMNVEV come from the germline V gene (reference sequence). CDR3 nucleotides: TGTGCCAGCAGTGCCCTAGGTAGTGGGGCCGGGGATACGCAGTATTTT. It codes for CASSALGSGAGDTQYF.

The chain employs TRBV7-9 and TRBJ1-3; D unresolved. Germline CDR1 and CDR2: SEHNR and FQNEAQ (reference sequence). V was clipped by 5 bases and J by 0 bases, with 14 bases between them. CDR3 length: 16 amino acids. The CDR3 region is CASSPPGTSSGNTIYF. The CDR3 DNA follows: TGTGCCAGCAGCCCCCCCGGAACGTCCTCTGGAAACACCATATATTTT.

The chain combines TRBV19 with TRBJ1-1; 8 nucleotides line up with TRBD1. J was trimmed by 6 bases and V by 7 bases; bases with no gene match: 10. The CDR3 extends over 14 amino acids. Germline CDR1 and CDR2: LNHDA and SQIVND (reference sequence). The CDR3 sequence: CASTDGQGFAEAFF. Here the CDR3 DNA reads TGTGCCAGTACCGACGGACAGGGTTTCGCTGAAGCTTTCTTT.

This chain connects TRBV29-1 to TRBJ1-4; D is perhaps TRBD1 (6 bases). Germline loops: CDR1 SQVTM, CDR2 ANQGSEA. The CDR3 covers 15 residues. V was clipped by 7 bases and J by 3 bases, with 18 bases between them. CDR3 DNA: TGCAGCGCATCGGGGGGGGCGATTGCTAATGAAAAACTGTTTTTT. Its translation is CSASGGAIANEKLFF.

The V and J genes are TRBV3-1 (or the pseudogene TRBV3-2) and TRBJ1-6, with 7 bases that match TRBD1. Germline values: CDR1 LGHDT, CDR2 YNNKEL (reference sequence). Trimming removed 5 bases from V and 7 bases from J; junction bases left unmatched: 5. This CDR3 is built from 14 residues. The CDR3 sequence: CASSGRTGNSPLHF. The CDR3 DNA follows: TGTGCCAGCAGCGGACGGACAGGAAATTCACCCCTCCACTTT.

The CDR3 reads CAISDLRGQYF. CDR3 nucleotide sequence: TGTGCCATCAGTGACCTTAGGGGCCAGTACTTC. The chain recombines TRBV10-3 with TRBJ2-7; D may be TRBD1 (5 bases). V dropped 3 bases and J dropped 10 bases, with 10 bases sitting between them. The V gene's germline CDR1 is ENHRY and CDR2 SYGVKD. The CDR3 spans 11 residues.

The V and J genes are TRBV6-5 and TRBJ1-2; no firm D call. Trimming removed 7 bases at V and 7 bases at J, with 10 bases between. The germline CDR1 and CDR2 sequences are MNHEY and SVGAGI. The CDR3 extends over 11 amino acids. CDR3 DNA: TGTGCCAGCACCGGGTATGGTGGCTACACCTTC. Encoded protein: CASTGYGGYTF.

J is TRBJ2-1 and V is TRBV7-3; 10 positions agree with TRBD2. V lost 4 bases to trimming and J lost 2 bases; unmatched junction nucleotides: 8. The CDR3 loop spans 17 amino acids. CDR1 is SGHTA and CDR2 is FQGTGA in the germline V gene. The CDR3 DNA follows: TGTGCCAGCAGCTCGGCTAGCGGGGGCCCGGCCTACAATGAGCAGTTCTTC. Protein sequence: CASSSASGGPAYNEQFF.

The chain recombines TRBV19 with TRBJ2-3; 10 nucleotides match TRBD2. CDR3 length: 15 residues. V gave up 7 bases and J gave up 1 base; unmatched junction bases: 5. The germline gives CDR1 LNHDA, CDR2 SQIVND (reference sequence). The chain's CDR3 is CASNHLAGGTDTQYF. The CDR3 DNA sequence: TGTGCCAGTAACCACCTAGCGGGGGGCACAGATACGCAGTATTTT. The entire variable domain, with the rest obtained from reference TRBV19 and TRBJ2-3, is as follows: DGGITQSPKYLFRKEGQNVTLSCEQNLNHDAMYWYRQDPGQGLRLIYYSQIVNDFQKGDIAEGYSVSREKKESFPLTVTSAQKNPTAFYLCASNHLAGGTDTQYFGPGTRLTVL.

This clone appeared a few times. The genes are TRBV4-3 and TRBJ1-6; D unclear. CDR3 size: 15 residues. V was pared by 0 bases and J by 7 bases, with 10 bases between. Germline assignment: CDR1 LGHNA and CDR2 YSLEER. Here the CDR3 reads CASSQDISLNSPLHF. CDR3 DNA sequence: TGCGCCAGCAGCCAAGATATCAGCTTAAATTCACCCCTCCACTTT.

The V and J genes are TRBV27 and TRBJ2-5, with unresolved D. This CDR3 spans 14 amino acids. Germline assignment: CDR1 MNHEY and CDR2 SMNVEV (reference sequence). V lost 1 base to trimming and J lost 5 bases, with 11 bases between them. The CDR3 DNA sequence: TGTGCCAGCAGTTTATGGTCCCTCCCTGAGACCCAGTACTTC. Its translation: CASSLWSLPETQYF.

The chain recombines TRBV2 with TRBJ1-3; D not resolved. CDR3 length: 14 amino acids. V dropped 7 bases and J dropped 0 bases, with 10 bases sitting between them. From germline, CDR1 is SNHLY and CDR2 FYNNEI. CDR3 protein: CASTEDISGNTIYF. Here the CDR3 DNA reads TGTGCCAGCACCGAAGACATCTCTGGAAACACCATATATTTT.

The rearrangement links TRBV6-5 to TRBJ1-2; D gene uncertain. This CDR3 spans 15 amino acids. Trimming took off 0 bases at V and 5 bases at J, with 13 bases between the two ends. Germline values: CDR1 MNHEY, CDR2 SVGAGI. The chain's CDR3 is CASSYSTGRSYGYTF. CDR3 DNA: TGTGCCAGCAGTTACTCGACGGGCCGGTCATATGGCTACACCTTC.

The gene calls are TRBV5-1 and TRBJ1-2, with TRBD1 matching over 9 bases. CDR3 length equals 15 residues. CDR1 and CDR2 (germline): SGHRS, YFSETQ. The ends lost 4 bases at V and 4 bases at J; junction bases unmatched: 8. CDR3 coding DNA: TGCGCCAGCAGCACAACAGGGGGCGCTGGCTATGGCTACACCTTC. Its translation: CASSTTGGAGYGYTF. Supplemented by reference TRBV5-1 and TRBJ1-2, the full variable domain reads KAGVTQTPRYLIKTRGQQVTLSCSPISGHRSVSWYQQTPGQGLQFLFEYFSETQRNKGNFPGRFSGRQFSNSRSEMNVSTLELGDSALYLCASSTTGGAGYGYTFGSGTRLTVV.

This chain connects TRBV24-1 to TRBJ1-1; the D is unclear. The V gene's germline CDR1 is KGHDR and CDR2 SFDVKD. The V end was cut by 8 bases, the J end by 4 bases, with 13 bases between. The CDR3 loop spans 13 amino acids. The CDR3 bases are TGTGCCACCATGGACGGTGCGGGCACTGAAGCTTTCTTT. Residues: CATMDGAGTEAFF.

The V call is TRBV18, the J call TRBJ1-6, with 9 positions matching TRBD1. This CDR3 has 15 residues. V shed 3 bases and J 9 bases; nucleotides not matched to a gene: 6. Looked up from germline, CDR1 is KGHSH and CDR2 is LQKENI. CDR3 residues: CASSPRDRDGSPLHF. The CDR3 nucleotides read TGTGCCAGCTCACCCCGGGACAGGGATGGTTCACCCCTCCACTTT.

This rearrangement joins TRBV19 to TRBJ2-2, with 11 bases that match TRBD2. Germline V CDR1 and CDR2: LNHDA, SQIVND (reference sequence). After removal of 4 bases from V and 0 bases from J, the junction contained 10 bases not matched to a gene. The CDR3 has 19 amino acids. The DNA of the CDR3 is TGTGCCAGTAGTACCGGGCTAGCGGGGGGCGAGACGAACACCGGGGAGCTGTTTTTT. Amino acids: CASSTGLAGGETNTGELFF.

The V and J genes are TRBV11-2 and TRBJ2-7; D perhaps matches TRBD1 (5 bases). The germline V and J ends were trimmed by 2 bases and 0 bases, with 17 bases remaining between them. Germline CDR1 SGHAT, CDR2 FQNNGV. The CDR3 loop spans 17 amino acids. CDR3 residues: CASSLIKRGWGSYEQYF. The CDR3 DNA reads TGTGCCAGCAGCTTAATTAAAAGGGGATGGGGCTCCTACGAGCAGTACTTC.

V is TRBV27 and J is TRBJ2-7; 10 bases align to TRBD1. Germline loops: CDR1 MNHEY, CDR2 SMNVEV (reference sequence). V gave up 5 bases and J gave up 6 bases; unmatched junction bases: 10. The CDR3 is made up of 15 amino acids. CDR3: CASSIPGQGFVEQYF. CDR3 bases: TGTGCCAGCAGTATACCGGGACAGGGGTTCGTCGAGCAGTACTTC.